These T cell receptor beta chains were read from a single sample in a study of CXCR3-negative and CXCR3-positive naive CD8 T cells. Reprocessing the 5' RACE reads, TCRdb reports a single entry for every CDR3 protein and omits DNA. This repertoire includes around 40,000 distinct CDR3 sequences. Sequenced input: memory CD8+ T cells from blood. The receptors were sampled from a human donor in good health. Some clones in this sample may be carry-over from other donors' samples. Both conserved end residues are part of each CDR3. Not all rows give a size; the values are once, few, many and, for expanded clones, a class.

>NA|TRBJ2-7|TRBV27
CASVRTSGSYEQYF
>NA|TRBJ2-1|TRBV28
CASSLRAATYNEQFF
>NA|TRBJ2-7|TRBV15
CATSRGRSYEQYF
>NA|TRBJ2-1|TRBV27
CASSSDSLGINEQFF
>NA|TRBJ2-4|TRBV5-5
CASSLALAGGLAKNIQYF
>NA|TRBJ1-2|TRBV5-4
CASSLWTADGYTF
>NA|TRBJ2-7|TRBV11-2
CASSLPGASYEQYF
>NA|TRBJ1-5|TRBV25-1
CASQQGDDGNQPQHF
>NA|TRBJ1-2|TRBV5-1
CASSFRGQRGYTF
>NA|TRBJ2-3|TRBV4-3
CASSQDRGRGSRDTQYF
>NA|TRBJ1-5|TRBV20-1
CSAEMDRGRNQPQHF
>NA|TRBJ2-3|TRBV2
CASSEAGAPVTDTQYF
>NA|TRBJ2-1|TRBV28
CAGSRDRGGDEQFF
>NA|TRBJ2-7|TRBV10-3
CAISEPAGTYEQYF
>NA|TRBJ2-7|TRBV2
CAIFTGGQRQYEQYF
>NA|TRBJ2-5|TRBV6-5
CASSYSAGSRETQYF
>NA|TRBJ2-7|TRBV6-4
CASSARNRNRGASYEQYF
>NA|TRBJ1-5|TRBV19
CASREFYSNQPQHF
>NA|TRBJ2-3|TRBV12-3/TRBV12-4
CASRRAGVTDTQYF
>NA|TRBJ2-7|TRBV18
CASSPEAEYEQYF
>NA|TRBJ2-1|TRBV7-3
CASSTIPGDEQFF
>NA|TRBJ2-7|TRBV7-9
CASSLGWTSGAVYEQYF
>NA|TRBJ2-1|TRBV27
CASSLLGGPYNEQFF
>NA|TRBJ2-2|TRBV28
CASRLDRVTGELFF
>NA|TRBJ2-1|TRBV7-8
CASSILSATSVNEQFF
>NA|TRBJ1-2|TRBV28
CASRPTRWDGYTF
>NA|TRBJ2-3|TRBV7-2
CASSPPGLYTDTQYF
>NA|TRBJ2-1|TRBV6-4
CASSDLGNSAYNEQFF
>NA|TRBJ2-1|TRBV29-1
CSATDRGLVDEQFF
>NA|TRBJ2-1|TRBV29-1
CSVASGRNNEQFF
>NA|TRBJ2-7|TRBV29-1
CSVEDQDRGAESSYEQYF
>NA|TRBJ2-1|TRBV29-1
CSVEGDRGGNEQFF
>NA|TRBJ2-3|TRBV28
CASSLAGMVTDTQYF
>NA|TRBJ2-7|TRBV27
CASSLSEALIYEQYF
>NA|TRBJ1-6|TRBV20-1
CSAPMGQGSSPLHF
>NA|TRBJ2-7|TRBV20-1
CRTRTGATYEQYF
>NA|TRBJ2-1|TRBV28
CASSLPSGSSYNEQFF
>NA|TRBJ2-6|TRBV2
CAGCGGLTGANVLTF
>medium-sized|TRBJ2-1|TRBV10-3
CAISESGGSSYNEQFF
>NA|TRBJ1-1|TRBV7-9
CASSLEGGRSEAFF
>NA|TRBJ2-7|TRBV28
CASSFRDRGGEQYF
>NA|TRBJ2-5|TRBV11-2
CASSFQPRQETQYF
>NA|TRBJ2-7|TRBV20-1
CSAPEEGILEQYF
>NA|TRBJ2-3|TRBV24-1
CATSDLRGADTQYF
>NA|TRBJ1-2|TRBV29-1
CSGWDSGTYGYTF
>NA|TRBJ2-7|TRBV25-1
CASSVGPLEQYF
>NA|TRBJ2-2|TRBV5-5
CASSLWNLGAGELFF
>NA|TRBJ2-5|TRBV29-1
CSGWYQETQYF
>NA|TRBJ2-5|TRBV29-1
CSVVGLAGEETQYF
>NA|TRBJ2-7|TRBV7-9
CASSPTGALSSYEQYF
>NA|TRBJ2-1|TRBV7-6
CASSPWTSGDNEQFF
>NA|TRBJ2-5|TRBV29-1
CSVVVGSSGETQYF
>NA|TRBJ2-7|TRBV13
CASSLWGYTYEQYF
>NA|TRBJ2-3|TRBV25-1
CASTGNTDTQYF
>NA|TRBJ2-7|TRBV6-2/TRBV6-3
CASWLGHSYEQYF
>NA|TRBJ1-5|TRBV6-2/TRBV6-3
CASSLGYSNQPQHF
>NA|TRBJ2-7|TRBV5-6
CASSLSPAPYEQYF
>NA|TRBJ2-1|TRBV29-1
CSVESPERNSYNEQFF
>NA|TRBJ1-1|TRBV29-1
CSVPSGVDTEAFF
>NA|TRBJ2-1|TRBV19
CASRKPGLATGEQFF